This passage covers 27 T cell receptor beta chains from one sample sequenced in a study of metastatic and nonmetastatic thyroid tumors. With MiXCR, TCRdb reprocessed the PCR reads. This sample has tens of thousands of clones, with approximately 30% found just once. There were no patients who had received any treatment before thyroid surgery. Source material: blood. These receptor sequences come from a female donor with papillary thyroid cancer or a benign thyroid nodule (not recorded which). Some clones in this sample may be carry-over from other donors' samples.

This clone was seen only a few times. An end of the junction does not agree with germline; a read error may underlie this. The rearrangement uses TRBV15 and TRBJ2-7; D remains unclear. Germline V lookup: CDR1 LNHNV, CDR2 YYDKDF (reference sequence). The CDR3 consists of 12 residues. CDR3 protein: CATSRGEWAPLF. The CDR3 DNA is TGTGCCACCAGCAGAGGAGAGTGGGCCCCTCTTTTC.

The sample holds a few counts of this clone. The J gene is TRBJ1-2, the V gene TRBV19, with unresolved D. The germline CDR1 and CDR2 sequences are LNHDA and SQIVND (reference sequence). The CDR3 is 13 amino acids. Trimming removed 2 bases at V and 8 bases at J, with 12 bases between. This chain's CDR3 is CASSIKKVWGYTF. The CDR3 DNA reads as TGTGCCAGTAGTATAAAAAAGGTCTGGGGCTACACCTTC.

The chain couples TRBV20-1 to TRBJ2-1, with 7 bases fitting TRBD2. Germline V CDR1 and CDR2: DFQATT, SNEGSKA (reference sequence). This CDR3 contains 12 residues. The ends lost 5 bases at V and 10 bases at J; junction bases unmatched: 8. Here the CDR3 reads CSAANYGREQFF. CDR3 DNA: TGCAGTGCTGCAAACTACGGGAGGGAGCAGTTCTTC.

The chain joins TRBV14 to TRBJ2-1; D is uncertain. Trimming took off 1 base at V and 6 bases at J, with 4 bases between the two ends. Germline CDR1 and CDR2: SGHDN and FVKESK. The CDR3 has 12 residues. CDR3 sequence: CASSQVANEQFF. The CDR3 DNA reads as TGTGCCAGCAGCCAAGTTGCCAATGAGCAGTTCTTC.

The chain recombines TRBV11-2 with TRBJ2-2, with D hard to call. CDR1 is SGHAT and CDR2 is FQNNGV in the germline V gene. The germline V and J ends were trimmed by 6 bases and 7 bases, with 12 bases remaining between them. This CDR3 is 13 amino acids long. The CDR3 protein is CASRLTSDGELFF. The CDR3 nucleotides are TGTGCCAGCAGACTGACGTCGGACGGGGAGCTGTTTTTT.

This sequence joins TRBV6-1 and TRBJ2-7, with 10 nucleotides matching TRBD2. After removal of 5 bases from V and 4 bases from J, the junction contained 14 bases not matched to a gene. This CDR3 is built from 17 residues. Germline CDR1 is MNHNS and CDR2 is SASEGT. This chain's CDR3 is CASSPRTSGNLRYEQYF. The CDR3 coding sequence is TGTGCCAGCAGTCCCCGGACTAGCGGCAACTTAAGGTACGAGCAGTACTTC.

By sample fraction, this clone is medium-sized. The CDR3 nucleotides read TGTGCCAGCAGTTACAGGGACCCGCGGGAGGGTCCCGAGCAGTACTTC. It yields the protein CASSYRDPREGPEQYF. The chain employs TRBV6-5 and TRBJ2-7; 9 bases fit TRBD2. Germline CDR1 is MNHEY and CDR2 is SVGAGI. This CDR3 contains 16 residues. Germline trimming cut 2 bases from V and 6 bases from J; bases unmatched to any gene: 11.

This clone was seen at least ten times. The chain joins TRBV6-4 to TRBJ2-6, with TRBD1 matching over 7 bases. CDR1 and CDR2 (germline): MRHNA, SNTAGT. The V gene end was trimmed by 4 bases and the J gene end by 0 bases; junction bases not matched to a gene: 6. CDR3 size: 17 residues. The CDR3 nucleotides are TGTGCCAGCAGTGGGGGGACAGTCCTCTCTGGGGCCAACGTCCTGACTTTC. It specifies CASSGGTVLSGANVLTF.

This clone was picked up many times. This may be a read error, as it is one base from a much larger clone. The CDR3 region is CASGLAAGTEAFF. Here the CDR3 DNA reads TGTGCCAGCGGTTTGGCGGCAGGGACTGAAGCTTTCTTT. The chain joins TRBV12-3 or TRBV12-4 to TRBJ1-1, with D possibly being TRBD1 (5 bases). The CDR3 loop spans 13 amino acids.

This clone was counted many times. The chain carries TRBV7-2 and TRBJ2-5; the match to TRBD2 covers 9 bases. The CDR3 is made up of 20 amino acids. With 3 bases clipped from V and 5 bases from J, the junction kept 22 bases outside the gene matches. Per germline, CDR1 SGHTA and CDR2 FQGNSA. DNA for the CDR3: TGTGCCAGCAGCTTGGGACCCTCGTGGAGCGGGAGGAGTTTTGAGGAGACCCAGTACTTC. Translating it yields CASSLGPSWSGRSFEETQYF.

This clone was found many times. The chain has TRBV20-1 and TRBJ1-1, with TRBD1 matching 10 bases. The CDR3 has 14 amino acids. CDR1 is DFQATT, CDR2 SNEGSKA, per germline (reference sequence). The ends lost 3 bases at V and 7 bases at J; junction bases unmatched: 8. CDR3 in amino acids: CSARGDRGRSEAFF. The CDR3, as DNA: TGCAGTGCTAGGGGCGACAGGGGGCGGAGTGAAGCTTTCTTT.

CDR3 bases: TGCAGTGCTACGACGTGGGGGAGCACTGAAGCTTTCTTT. It translates to CSATTWGSTEAFF. The chain combines TRBV20-1 with TRBJ1-1; D perhaps matches TRBD1 (5 bases). The CDR3 extends over 13 amino acids. Germline V gives CDR1 DFQATT, CDR2 SNEGSKA (reference sequence). The V and J ends lost 4 bases and 4 bases respectively, with 13 bases between them.

This clone was detected ten times or more. The rearrangement links TRBV20-1 to TRBJ1-4; D unresolved. This CDR3 is built from 13 residues. V was clipped by 3 bases and J by 6 bases, with 11 bases between them. In germline, CDR1 is DFQATT, CDR2 SNEGSKA (reference sequence). The CDR3 spells CSASRRVDEKLFF. In nucleotides, the CDR3 is TGCAGTGCTAGTCGTAGGGTGGATGAAAAACTGTTTTTT.

This clone was counted many times. This chain uses TRBV7-6 with TRBJ2-1, with D maybe TRBD2 (7 bases). Germline V gene lookup returns CDR1 SGHVS and CDR2 FNYEAQ. The germline V and J ends were trimmed by 2 bases and 4 bases, with 21 bases remaining between them. This CDR3 is built from 18 residues. Written as DNA, the CDR3 is TGTGCCAGCAGCTTAAGGGGGGGGTTCCAGGACCTATACAATGAGCAGTTCTTC. Protein: CASSLRGGFQDLYNEQFF.

J is TRBJ2-2 and V is TRBV9, with D unresolved. The CDR3 is 14 residues long. Per germline, CDR1 SGDLS and CDR2 YYNGEE. Trimming shortened V by 1 base and J by 2 bases, and 6 bases separated the two germline ends. This CDR3 is CASSVTSNTGELFF. The DNA of the CDR3 is TGTGCCAGCAGCGTAACCTCCAACACCGGGGAGCTGTTTTTT.

The genes are TRBV6-5 and TRBJ1-6, with D unclear. This CDR3 contains 13 residues. Trimming cost V 2 bases and J 10 bases, with 9 bases left between them. Germline assignment: CDR1 MNHEY and CDR2 SVGAGI. CDR3 in DNA: TGTGCCAGCAGTTACGACGTATCGTCACCCCTCCACTTT. Translated, it gives CASSYDVSSPLHF.

A few counts support this clone. The rearrangement uses TRBV6-1 and TRBJ2-7, with D possibly being TRBD2 (5 bases). The CDR3 has 15 amino acids. V dropped 5 bases and J dropped 2 bases, with 16 bases sitting between them. CDR1 and CDR2 (germline): MNHNS, SASEGT. The CDR3 spells CASSPAWGATYEQYF. The CDR3 bases are TGTGCCAGCAGTCCCGCTTGGGGAGCTACCTACGAGCAGTACTTC.

This clone was detected a few times. The DNA of the CDR3 is TGTGCCAGCAGTCCGACTAGCGGGGAAATCAATGAGCAGTTCTTC. Protein: CASSPTSGEINEQFF. The rearrangement joins TRBV6-4 to TRBJ2-1, with 11 bases fitting TRBD2. The V gene end was trimmed by 5 bases and the J gene end by 6 bases; junction bases not matched to a gene: 6. Germline V CDR1 and CDR2: MRHNA, SNTAGT. The CDR3 consists of 15 residues.

This clone was detected many times. The gene calls are TRBV10-1 and TRBJ2-7; no reliable D call. The V end was cut by 4 bases, the J end by 2 bases, with 12 bases between. There are 14 residues in the CDR3. Germline V gene lookup returns CDR1 WNHNN and CDR2 SYGVQD (reference sequence). In DNA, the CDR3 is TGCGCCAGCAGTGGAGACCCGAATCCCTACGAGCAGTACTTC. Translation: CASSGDPNPYEQYF.

The table lists this clone with a few counts. This chain joins TRBV9 and TRBJ1-2; D remains unclear. V lost 4 bases, J lost 4 bases, and 17 bases lay in between. The V gene's germline CDR1 is SGDLS and CDR2 YYNGEE. This CDR3 contains 15 residues. The CDR3 reads CASSPLWAVTYGYTF. CDR3 coding DNA: TGTGCCAGCAGCCCCCTCTGGGCAGTCACCTATGGCTACACCTTC.

V gene TRBV9 combines with J gene TRBJ2-3, with D perhaps matching TRBD2 (8 bases). Per germline, CDR1 SGDLS and CDR2 YYNGEE. With 0 bases removed from V and 2 bases from J, the gap between germline ends came to 22 bases. The CDR3 runs 19 residues. CDR3 in amino acids: CASSVAQGVAGLVTDTQYF. As DNA, the CDR3 is TGTGCCAGCAGCGTAGCCCAGGGGGTCGCGGGACTAGTCACAGATACGCAGTATTTT.

This clone was observed at least ten times. The V gene is TRBV6-6, the J gene TRBJ2-3; 9 bases are a match to TRBD1. After removal of 2 bases from V and 6 bases from J, the junction contained 3 bases not matched to a gene. The CDR3 loop spans 14 amino acids. CDR1 MNHNY and CDR2 SVGAGI come from the germline V gene (reference sequence). CDR3 residues: CASSYGTGLDTQYF. The CDR3 DNA reads as TGTGCCAGCAGTTACGGGACAGGGTTGGATACGCAGTATTTT.

This clone was seen more than once but under ten times. The chain links TRBV6-5 to TRBJ2-7; D ambiguous. This CDR3 is 10 amino acids long. Between the trimmed V and J ends, which lost 7 bases and 5 bases, there was a span of 6 bases. The germline V gene has CDR1 MNHEY and CDR2 SVGAGI. In nucleotides, the CDR3 is TGTGCCAGCATGGTCAACGAGCAGTACTTC. This encodes CASMVNEQYF.

This chain links TRBV12-3 or TRBV12-4 with TRBJ2-1; TRBD2 is a possible D gene (5 bases). The CDR3 extends over 13 amino acids. Trimming cost V 6 bases and J 7 bases, with 13 bases left between them. The CDR3 here is CASRYGPGNEQFF. CDR3 DNA sequence: TGTGCCAGCAGATATGGGCCGGGGAATGAGCAGTTCTTC.

This clone has at least ten counts. The genes are TRBV20-1 and TRBJ1-5; D is unclear. Trimming shortened V by 5 bases and J by 1 base, and 6 bases separated the two germline ends. The CDR3 totals 12 residues. Germline CDR1 reads DFQATT; CDR2 reads SNEGSKA (reference sequence). The CDR3 here is CSAQISNQPQHF. The CDR3 DNA reads as TGCAGTGCTCAGATCAGCAATCAGCCCCAGCATTTT.

In its sample, this clone ranks as medium-sized. This chain joins TRBV20-1 and TRBJ2-7; D is unclear. The length of the CDR3 is 15 residues. Germline CDR1 is DFQATT and CDR2 is SNEGSKA (reference sequence). Trimming shortened V by 0 bases and J by 2 bases, and 14 bases separated the two germline ends. The CDR3 reads CSARDVPRDTYEQYF. CDR3 nucleotide sequence: TGCAGTGCTAGAGATGTCCCCAGAGATACCTACGAGCAGTACTTC.

This clone was seen at least ten times. This chain uses TRBV13 with TRBJ2-7; D is perhaps TRBD1 or TRBD2 (5 bases each). V gave up 4 bases and J gave up 0 bases, with 10 bases separating them. Looked up from germline, CDR1 is PRHDT and CDR2 is FYEKMQ (reference sequence). CDR3 length: 14 amino acids. CDR3 sequence reads: CASSSPGPSYEQYF. Here the CDR3 DNA reads TGTGCCAGCAGCTCCCCGGGACCCTCCTACGAGCAGTACTTC. Looking up the rest from reference TRBV13 and TRBJ2-7 gives the full variable domain: AAGVIQSPRHLIKEKRETATLKCYPIPRHDTVYWYQQGPGQDPQFLISFYEKMQSDKGSIPDRFSAQQFSDYHSELNMSSLELGDSALYFCASSSPGPSYEQYFGPGTRLTVT.